The count of the clone carrying this T cell receptor (beta chain) is one. This sequence may be a read error, since a much larger clone differs from it by one base. The data were obtained in a study of molecular identifiers for immune sequencing clone quantification. This CDR3 region has 15 residues. Trimming cost V 9 bases and J 10 bases; bases outside gene matches: 15. TCRdb used MiXCR to reprocess the PCR reads, holding one entry per CDR3 protein. Of more than 300,000 distinct CDR3 sequences detected, about 21% appear once; the ten largest clones hold approximately 0.8%. The V call is TRBV5-3, the J call TRBJ1-6; 8 nucleotides agree with TRBD1. TRBV5-3 counts as an open reading frame of uncertain function. The sequence derives from a human donor in good health. Some libraries in this study had Jurkat cell RNA spiked in. Sequenced sample: naive CD8+ T cells from blood, with Jurkat cell RNA spiked in. Stated subset: FACS-sorted CD8+CD4-CCR7+CD45RA+ naive T cells. The CDR3 sequence is CATTTRTGRESPLHF. The CDR3 bases are TGTGCCACCACAACCCGGACAGGGAGAGAATCACCCCTCCACTTT.